These 31 T cell receptor beta chains were sequenced from one sample in a study of a mutant IDH1 vaccine in newly diagnosed glioma. Their antigens are not known. Time point described: week 35, safety follow-up. It was 300 ug of mutant IDH1 20-mer peptide that made up each vaccine dose, given with topical imiquimod. Repertoires were generated with immunoSEQ multiplex PCR, while TCRdb's copy carries only in-frame clones and drops some. Of about 32,000 clones listed, roughly 85% are singletons. The sample in question was PBMCs, obtained from a glioma patient whose treatment included an IDH1 peptide vaccine. These receptors were collected from a woman aged 18-35 years with glioma.

V usage is TRBV7-6 and J usage is TRBJ2-7; D remains ambiguous. V shed 5 bases and J shed 2 bases, with 16 bases lying between them. CDR3 length: 15 residues. Germline-derived CDR1 and CDR2 are SGHVS and FNYEAQ. The CDR3, as DNA: TGTGCCAGCAGCCTATGGTCGGGTGGAACCTACGAGCAGTACTTC. It codes for CASSLWSGGTYEQYF.

V usage is TRBV19 and J usage is TRBJ2-7; D possibly corresponds to TRBD1 (6 bases). This CDR3 spans 14 amino acids. The V gene's germline CDR1 is LNHDA and CDR2 SQIVND (reference sequence). V lost 6 bases and J lost 2, with 14 bases in between. Here the CDR3 reads CASSRTADTYEQYF. The DNA for the CDR3 is TGTGCCAGTAGCAGGACAGCCGACACCTACGAGCAGTACTTC. Drawing the rest from reference TRBV19 and TRBJ2-7, the complete variable domain is DGGITQSPKYLFRKEGQNVTLSCEQNLNHDAMYWYRQDPGQGLRLIYYSQIVNDFQKGDIAEGYSVSREKKESFPLTVTSAQKNPTAFYLCASSRTADTYEQYFGPGTRLTVT.

The rearrangement joins TRBV13 to TRBJ1-2, with 12 bases identical to TRBD1. The CDR3 has 15 amino acids. Per the germline V gene, CDR1 is PRHDT and CDR2 is FYEKMQ (reference sequence). After removal of 5 bases from V and 7 bases from J, the junction contained 8 bases not matched to a gene. As DNA, the CDR3 is TGTGCCAGCAGCGAACAGGGACAGGGGGCGCTTGGCTACACCTTC. This translates into CASSEQGQGALGYTF.

V usage is TRBV7-9 and J usage is TRBJ2-5, with a possible D match to TRBD1 (6 bases). The ends were cut back, 4 bases at V and 2 bases at J, with 11 bases in the middle. The CDR3 runs to 14 residues. Germline values: CDR1 SEHNR, CDR2 FQNEAQ (reference sequence). CDR3 amino acids: CASSSTGTQETQYF. In DNA, the CDR3 is TGTGCCAGCAGCTCTACCGGGACACAAGAGACCCAGTACTTC.

This sequence joins TRBV29-1 and TRBJ1-2; maybe TRBD1 (6 bases). Per the germline V gene, CDR1 is SQVTM and CDR2 is ANQGSEA. The ends were cut back, 2 bases at V and 3 bases at J, with 10 bases in the middle. The CDR3 covers 13 residues. As DNA, the CDR3 is TGCAGCGTTGAAAGGGGGGCGGACTATGGCTACACCTTC. Protein sequence: CSVERGADYGYTF.

The rearrangement links TRBV12-5 to TRBJ2-1, with a possible D match to TRBD2 (6 bases). Germline V gives CDR1 LGHNT, CDR2 FRNRAP. The germline V and J ends were trimmed by 6 bases and 7 bases, with 19 bases remaining between them. The CDR3 sequence is 15 residues long. This CDR3 reads CASGRGTPYGNEQFF. The CDR3 coding sequence is TGTGCTAGTGGCCGTGGGACTCCCTATGGGAATGAGCAGTTCTTC. Combining the CDR3 with reference TRBV12-5 and TRBJ2-1 gives the whole variable domain DARVTQTPRHKVTEMGQEVTMRCQPILGHNTVFWYRQTMMQGLELLAYFRNRAPLDDSGMPKDRFSAEMPDATLATLKIQPSEPRDSAVYFCASGRGTPYGNEQFFGPGTRLTVL.

DNA for the CDR3: TGTGCCAGCAGCTTATTTTCTAGCGGGGATGAGCAGTTCTTC. Its translation is CASSLFSSGDEQFF. V and J are TRBV13 and TRBJ2-1; TRBD2 aligns across 9 bases. Germline CDR1 reads PRHDT; CDR2 reads FYEKMQ (reference sequence). With 2 bases clipped from V and 8 bases from J, the junction kept 4 bases outside the gene matches. The CDR3 sequence is 14 residues long.

The chain combines TRBV13 with TRBJ2-1; 12 nucleotides line up with TRBD2. With V trimmed by 2 bases and J by 2 bases, 4 bases remained unmatched. The CDR3 consists of 17 residues. Looked up from germline, CDR1 is PRHDT and CDR2 is FYEKMQ (reference sequence). CDR3 DNA: TGTGCCAGCAGCTTATGGGGACTAGCGGGCACCTACAATGAGCAGTTCTTC. This codes for CASSLWGLAGTYNEQFF.

The chain employs TRBV7-9 and TRBJ2-7, with D possibly matching TRBD2 (5 bases). V was cut by 1 base and J by 6 bases, with 7 bases left in between. The CDR3 runs to 12 residues. The germline gives CDR1 SEHNR, CDR2 FQNEAQ (reference sequence). The CDR3 nucleotides are TGTGCCAGCAGCTTAGTAGCGCGCGAGCAGTACTTC. Its translation: CASSLVAREQYF.

Points on this clone: This sample includes further DNA sequences coding for the same CDR3. CDR3 loop: CASSIKGYEQYF. The CDR3 DNA is TGTGCCAGTAGTATCAAAGGCTACGAGCAGTACTTC. This chain links TRBV19 with TRBJ2-7; D is unresolved. The CDR3 length is 12 residues. Trimming pared 3 bases from V and 3 bases from J, leaving 6 bases between. The V gene's germline CDR1 is LNHDA and CDR2 SQIVND (reference sequence).

The rearrangement uses TRBV5-1 and TRBJ1-1; 8 bases fit TRBD1. This CDR3 region has 14 residues. Germline CDR1 reads SGHRS; CDR2 reads YFSETQ. J gave up 1 base and V 3 bases, and 2 bases lay outside the gene matches. CDR3 protein: CASSWGQANTEAFF. CDR3 nucleotide sequence: TGCGCCAGCAGCTGGGGACAGGCGAACACTGAAGCTTTCTTT.

J is TRBJ2-7 and V is TRBV4-1; 9 nucleotides line up with TRBD1. The germline V gene has CDR1 MGHRA and CDR2 YSYEKL. Trimming at V came to 5 bases and at J to 1 base, leaving 0 bases not matched to a gene. The CDR3 is 13 residues long. CDR3 loop: CASSDRGSYEQYF. The CDR3 coding sequence is TGCGCCAGCAGCGACAGGGGGTCCTACGAGCAGTACTTC.

The J gene is TRBJ1-1, the V gene TRBV5-6; D is undetermined. Germline V gene sequence: CDR1 SGHDT, CDR2 YYEEEE. Trimming took 0 bases from V and 3 from J, leaving 9 bases between them. The CDR3 has 14 residues. CDR3 coding DNA: TGTGCCAGCAGCTTGGCCCCTCGCGACACTGAAGCTTTCTTT. Its translation: CASSLAPRDTEAFF.

This chain connects TRBV6-5 to TRBJ1-4; D is perhaps TRBD1 (5 bases). The length of the CDR3 is 15 residues. CDR1 MNHEY and CDR2 SVGAGI come from the germline V gene. V was clipped by 0 bases and J by 7 bases, with 12 bases between them. DNA for the CDR3: TGTGCCAGCAGTTACTCAGGTGGGGGTGGTGAAAAACTGTTTTTT. It specifies CASSYSGGGGEKLFF.

The V call is TRBV28, the J call TRBJ1-4, with TRBD1 matching over 11 bases. CDR3 size: 15 residues. The germline CDR1 and CDR2 sequences are MDHEN and SYDVKM. Trimming removed 2 bases from V and 8 bases from J; junction bases left unmatched: 4. The CDR3 region has the DNA TGTGCCAGCAGTTTACCCGGACAGGGGGCGGAAAAACTGTTTTTT. It translates to CASSLPGQGAEKLFF.

The V gene is TRBV29-1, the J gene TRBJ2-7; D is undetermined. From germline, CDR1 is SQVTM and CDR2 ANQGSEA. V dropped 6 bases and J dropped 1 base, with 13 bases sitting between them. CDR3 length: 13 residues. CDR3 nucleotide sequence: TGCAGCGTCCAGGCCGGCCTATCCTACGAGCAGTACTTC. It encodes CSVQAGLSYEQYF.

The V gene is TRBV19, the J gene TRBJ2-5, with 7 bases identical to TRBD1. Germline trimming cut 8 bases from V and 7 bases from J; bases unmatched to any gene: 7. CDR1 is LNHDA, CDR2 SQIVND, per germline (reference sequence). This CDR3 contains 12 residues. CDR3 in amino acids: CASGQGDGTQYF. CDR3 in DNA: TGTGCCAGTGGGCAGGGGGACGGGACCCAGTACTTC.

V usage is TRBV18 and J usage is TRBJ2-7; 9 bases line up with TRBD2. Looked up from germline, CDR1 is KGHSH and CDR2 is LQKENI. V shed 3 bases, J shed 6 bases, and the junction held 3 bases outside the gene matches. This CDR3 has 13 residues. The chain's CDR3 is CASSPGTSLEQYF. CDR3 DNA sequence: TGTGCCAGCTCACCCGGGACTAGCCTCGAGCAGTACTTC.

The chain joins TRBV4-1 to TRBJ2-5, with D possibly matching TRBD2 (6 bases). The CDR3 contains 15 residues. Germline assignment: CDR1 MGHRA and CDR2 YSYEKL. Trimming removed 1 base from V and 0 bases from J, with 9 bases in between. The CDR3 DNA sequence: TGCGCCAGCAGCCAAGTTTGGGGGGACCAAGAGACCCAGTACTTC. It encodes CASSQVWGDQETQYF.

As DNA, the CDR3 is TGTGCCAGCAGCTTTGACAAGTCGGCCTACGAGCAGTACTTC. It is translated as CASSFDKSAYEQYF. This chain uses TRBV5-4 with TRBJ2-7; D not resolved. The V and J ends lost 2 bases and 2 bases respectively, with 11 bases between them. Germline V CDR1 and CDR2: SGHNT, YYREEE (reference sequence). CDR3 size: 14 residues.

The rearrangement joins TRBV5-8 to TRBJ2-7, with unresolved D. Germline assignment: CDR1 SGHTS and CDR2 YDEGEE. This CDR3 spans 14 amino acids. V was shortened by 0 bases and J by 6 bases, with 13 bases between the two germline ends. The CDR3 region is CASSLVAHTPEQYF. The CDR3 DNA follows: TGTGCCAGCAGCTTGGTCGCCCATACCCCCGAGCAGTACTTC.

The CDR3 sequence: CASSEVTPRQGGEQFF. The CDR3 bases are TGTGCCAGCAGTGAAGTCACTCCGAGACAGGGGGGTGAGCAGTTCTTC. This chain joins TRBV2 and TRBJ2-1, with TRBD1 matching over 9 bases. With V trimmed by 1 base and J by 9 bases, 10 bases remained unmatched. CDR3 length: 16 residues. Germline V lookup: CDR1 SNHLY, CDR2 FYNNEI.

This CDR3 is CASSPQPRISYEQYF. CDR3 bases: TGTGCCAGCAGCCCCCAACCGAGGATCTCCTACGAGCAGTACTTC. The chain has TRBV6-1 and TRBJ2-7, with D unresolved. The CDR3 contains 15 residues. Germline CDR1 and CDR2: MNHNS and SASEGT. Trimming took off 6 bases at V and 0 bases at J, with 15 bases between the two ends.

The V gene is TRBV2, the J gene TRBJ2-7; D ambiguous. CDR3 length: 13 residues. V lost 3 bases, J lost 0 bases, and 6 bases lay in between. Germline CDR1 and CDR2: SNHLY and FYNNEI. CDR3 residues: CASSDPGSYEQYF. In DNA, the CDR3 is TGTGCCAGCAGTGATCCAGGCTCCTACGAGCAGTACTTC.

This clone is large within its sample. V and J are TRBV4-1 and TRBJ1-5; perhaps TRBD1 as D (6 bases). Per the germline V gene, CDR1 is MGHRA and CDR2 is YSYEKL. The V and J ends lost 0 bases and 6 bases respectively, with 12 bases between them. The CDR3 has 15 residues. The CDR3 DNA follows: TGCGCCAGCAGCCAAGAAAGGGGGACCCGTCAGCCCCAGCATTTT. It is translated as CASSQERGTRQPQHF.

This clone was seen more than once but under ten times. This chain joins TRBV5-4 and TRBJ1-4, with D possibly TRBD1 on 6 matching bases. The V end was cut by 4 bases, the J end by 5 bases, with 12 bases between. The CDR3 covers 14 residues. Germline CDR1 is SGHNT and CDR2 is YYREEE (reference sequence). The CDR3 is CASSVQGRNEKLFF. CDR3 nucleotide sequence: TGTGCCAGCAGCGTACAGGGACGAAATGAAAAACTGTTTTTT.

The V gene is TRBV7-3, the J gene TRBJ2-2; possibly TRBD1 for D (6 bases). Germline V gene data show CDR1 as SGHTA and CDR2 as FQGTGA. V gave up 5 bases and J gave up 0 bases, with 13 bases separating them. CDR3 size: 16 residues. In DNA form, the CDR3 reads TGTGCCAGCAGCCTAGGGGGTTTAGCGAACACCGGGGAGCTGTTTTTT. Translated, it gives CASSLGGLANTGELFF. Together with reference TRBV7-3 and TRBJ2-2, the CDR3 gives the full variable domain: GAGVSQTPSNKVTEKGKYVELRCDPISGHTALYWYRQSLGQGPEFLIYFQGTGAADDSGLPNDRFFAVRPEGSVSTLKIQRTERGDSAVYLCASSLGGLANTGELFFGEGSRLTVL.

The chain links TRBV9 to TRBJ2-7; 7 bases are a match to TRBD1. The ends lost 0 bases at V and 3 bases at J; junction bases unmatched: 3. The CDR3 is 14 residues long. The germline V gene has CDR1 SGDLS and CDR2 YYNGEE. CDR3: CASSVAQGLYEQYF. CDR3 sequence (DNA): TGTGCCAGCAGCGTAGCACAGGGGCTCTACGAGCAGTACTTC.

V usage is TRBV27 and J usage is TRBJ2-7; D is possibly TRBD2 (6 bases). Germline CDR1 and CDR2: MNHEY and SMNVEV (reference sequence). The CDR3 loop spans 14 amino acids. Deletions cut 2 bases from V and 4 bases from J, with 12 bases between. The CDR3, as DNA: TGTGCCAGCAGTTTACTGGGGGGTTGGTACGAGCAGTACTTC. This sequence encodes CASSLLGGWYEQYF.

The genes are TRBV14 and TRBJ2-1; D is tentatively TRBD1 or TRBD2 (5 bases each). CDR1 SGHDN and CDR2 FVKESK come from the germline V gene. The CDR3 has 15 residues. Between the trimmed V and J ends, which lost 1 base and 4 bases, there was a span of 11 bases. The CDR3 DNA sequence: TGTGCCAGCAGCCAAGGAGGGGACCCATACAATGAGCAGTTCTTC. Amino acids: CASSQGGDPYNEQFF.

The chain uses TRBV6-1 and TRBJ1-2; weak D call: TRBD1 (5 bases). This CDR3 region has 14 residues. Germline lookup yields CDR1 MNHNS and CDR2 SASEGT. The germline V and J ends were trimmed by 5 bases and 6 bases, with 16 bases remaining between them. CDR3 nucleotide sequence: TGTGCCAGCAGTCCCGGCCCGGGGGAGAATGGCTACACCTTC. Protein: CASSPGPGENGYTF.